Listed below are T cell receptor beta chains from one sample, sequenced in a study of T cell repertoires in cytomegalovirus infection. Antigens of these TCRs are unknown. A single record per CDR3 protein comes from TCRdb applying MiXCR to the reads. The sample lists 650,000 to 900,000 distinct CDR3 sequences; around a third were seen once. The specimen was cultured CD8+ T cells from PBMCs, collected from culture after CMV antigen stimulation. These receptor sequences come from a human donor in good health (CMV status not recorded). Some clones in this sample may be carry-over from other donors' samples. Both conserved end residues are part of each CDR3. The D gene is left open where the match is weak. Part of the rows lack a size; the others show once, few, many or a class for expanded clones.

V gene	clone size	J gene	D gene	CDR3 DNA	CDR3 protein
TRBV4-1	few	TRBJ1-2	TRBD1	TGCGCCAGCAGCCAAGAAATGGGGACAGTACTCTATGGCTACACCTTC	CASSQEMGTVLYGYTF
TRBV5-4	-	TRBJ2-3	-	TGTGCCAGCAGCTTGGACAGGTCGCACACAGATACGCAGTATTTT	CASSLDRSHTDTQYF
TRBV24-1	-	TRBJ2-5	-	TGTGCCACCAGTGAGACAGCTCAAGAGACCCAGTACTTC	CATSETAQETQYF
TRBV6-6	-	TRBJ1-4	-	TGTGCCAGCAGGCCAAACAGGACGGGTCGGGAAAAACTGTTTTTT	CASRPNRTGREKLFF
TRBV20-1	-	TRBJ2-1	TRBD1	TGCAGTGCTAGATCCCCCGGGACAGGGTACTACAATGAGCAGTTCTTC	CSARSPGTGYYNEQFF
TRBV27	-	TRBJ1-2	-	TGTGCCAGCAGTTTAAATTTGGTTGGACAGCCCTATGGCTACACCTTC	CASSLNLVGQPYGYTF
TRBV4-1	-	TRBJ1-3	-	TGCGCCAGCAGCCAAGCCTACCACGAGGGGTACGGAAACACCATATATTTT	CASSQAYHEGYGNTIYF
TRBV5-1	-	TRBJ1-2	TRBD1	TGCGCCAGCAGCTTGGCGACAGGGCGTGAGGGCTATGGCTACACCTTC	CASSLATGREGYGYTF
TRBV19	-	TRBJ1-2	-	TGTGCCAGTACCATAGGGGACTATGGCTACACCTTC	CASTIGDYGYTF
TRBV10-3	-	TRBJ2-3	TRBD2	TGTGCCATCAGGACGGGACTAGCGGGGAACACAGATACGCAGTATTTT	CAIRTGLAGNTDTQYF
TRBV28	many	TRBJ2-3	-	TGTGCCAGCACTAATACGGATACGCAGTATTTT	CASTNTDTQYF
TRBV10-2	-	TRBJ2-3	-	TGCGCCAGCAGTGATTTTAGGGCCCCTAGCACAGATACGCAGTATTTT	CASSDFRAPSTDTQYF
TRBV7-2	many	TRBJ2-1	TRBD1	TGTGCCAGCAGCCCTGGACAGGTTGAGCAGTTCTTC	CASSPGQVEQFF
TRBV12-3/TRBV12-4	-	TRBJ1-5	-	TGTGCCAGCAGTCAGGGGAGGGTTCAGCCCCAGCATTTT	CASSQGRVQPQHF
TRBV7-2	many	TRBJ2-1	-	TGTGCCAGCAGCTTAGAACGGGGGACCTACAATGAGCAGTTCTTC	CASSLERGTYNEQFF
TRBV12-3/TRBV12-4	-	TRBJ2-3	-	TGTGCCAGCAGTTTTACGGGGGAGGAGGATACGCAGTATTTT	CASSFTGEEDTQYF
TRBV6-6	-	TRBJ2-2	TRBD1	TGTGCCAGCAGTTACCCAGGGACAGGGGGGAACACCGGGGAGCTGTTTTTT	CASSYPGTGGNTGELFF
TRBV7-6	few	TRBJ2-3	-	TGTGCCAGCAGCGGAATAGTAGATACGCAGTATTTT	CASSGIVDTQYF
TRBV27	-	TRBJ2-4	-	TGTGCCAGCAGCCTGACGTGGGGACGGACCAAAAACATTCAGTACTTC	CASSLTWGRTKNIQYF
TRBV7-6	-	TRBJ2-5	TRBD2	TGTGCCAGCAGGAAGGGAGGGGAGACCCAGTACTTC	CASRKGGETQYF
TRBV7-8	many	TRBJ2-7	-	TGTGCCAGCAGCTTAGTCGCTCGGAACGAGCAGTACTTC	CASSLVARNEQYF
TRBV7-6	-	TRBJ2-3	TRBD2	TGTGCTAGCAGCCCACTAGCGGCCGCTAGCACAGATACGCAGTATTTT	CASSPLAAASTDTQYF
TRBV10-3	-	TRBJ1-1	-	TGTGCCACCAAGGAGGGGACTGAAGCTTTCTTT	CATKEGTEAFF
TRBV27	-	TRBJ2-7	-	TGTGCCAGCAGTTTAAATGGGCAGGCTCCACTCTACGAGCAGTACTTC	CASSLNGQAPLYEQYF
TRBV23-1	-	TRBJ2-3	TRBD2	TGCGCCAGCAGTCAATCGCCAGCGGGGGGCCAGACAGATACGCAGTATTTT	CASSQSPAGGQTDTQYF
TRBV5-1	few	TRBJ1-2	-	TGCGCCAGCAGCTTGGGGCAGGGGCCGGATGGCTACACCTTC	CASSLGQGPDGYTF
TRBV12-3/TRBV12-4	-	TRBJ1-1	TRBD1	TGTGCCAGCAGCGGGGGGGGACAGGGGGCCGTCGAAGCTTTCTTT	CASSGGGQGAVEAFF
TRBV6-8	-	TRBJ1-4	-	TGTGCCAGCACCGGCGGTGAAAAACTGTTTTTT	CASTGGEKLFF
TRBV9	-	TRBJ1-4	-	TGTGCCAGCAGCTTGCACGGTGGGACAACTAATGAAAAACTGTTTTTT	CASSLHGGTTNEKLFF
TRBV6-2/TRBV6-3	-	TRBJ1-5	-	TGTGCCAGCAGTTACCGTTTTCCGGGGTCGGGCGAGCCCCAGCATTTT	CASSYRFPGSGEPQHF
TRBV12-3/TRBV12-4	-	TRBJ2-2	TRBD1	TGTGCCAGCAGTTTATTCCCGAGACAGGGCGACGCCGGGGAGCTGTTTTTT	CASSLFPRQGDAGELFF
TRBV5-5	-	TRBJ1-5	TRBD1	TGTGCCAGCAGCCCTCGACAGGGATGGTATCAGCCCCAGCATTTT	CASSPRQGWYQPQHF
TRBV7-8	many	TRBJ2-2	-	TGTGCCAGCAGCTCTTTAGGCTGGGGCCATAGTACGAACACCGGGGAGCTGTTTTTT	CASSSLGWGHSTNTGELFF
TRBV27	-	TRBJ2-1	-	TGTGCCAGCAGTTTATCCACACAAGAGGAGTTCTTC	CASSLSTQEEFF
TRBV7-6	-	TRBJ2-1	-	TGTGCCAGCAGCAGAATAGCGGTCTCCTACAATGAGCAGTTCTTC	CASSRIAVSYNEQFF
TRBV3-1	-	TRBJ2-3	-	TGTGCCAGCAGCCTAAGCCCAGGGTTGTATCCCTACACAGATACGCAGTATTTT	CASSLSPGLYPYTDTQYF
TRBV12-3/TRBV12-4	-	TRBJ1-3	-	TGTGCCAGCAGTTTTCTTCCAGGGAACACAATGTTAAGCTCTGGAAACACCATATATTTT	CASSFLPGNTMLSSGNTIYF
TRBV4-1	few	TRBJ1-5	-	TGCGCCAGCAGTCTTGGCCTGGGATATGGCAATCAGCCCCAGCATTTT	CASSLGLGYGNQPQHF
TRBV6-1	-	TRBJ1-5	-	TGTGCCAGCAGTGCAGGGTTAAATCATGGCCAGCCCCAGCATTTT	CASSAGLNHGQPQHF
TRBV12-3/TRBV12-4	many	TRBJ2-3	-	TGTGCCAGCAGTTTAGTGGGGCGCACAGATACGCAGTATTTT	CASSLVGRTDTQYF
TRBV19	few	TRBJ2-7	TRBD1	TGTGCCACCGAGGCCGGGACAGGGGCCTACGAGCAGTACTTC	CATEAGTGAYEQYF
TRBV19	-	TRBJ1-2	-	TGTGCCAGTAACGACTTTGGCAACTATGGCTACACCTTC	CASNDFGNYGYTF
TRBV7-6	many	TRBJ2-7	-	TGTGCCAGCAGCTTAGCAGCCGGCGGGGACGAGCAGTACTTC	CASSLAAGGDEQYF
TRBV6-5	-	TRBJ2-1	-	TGTGCCAGCAGCAACTTTGGGGGCGATGAGCAGTTCTTC	CASSNFGGDEQFF
TRBV6-1	-	TRBJ2-7	-	TGTGCCAGCACCTCAGGAGGAACACTCTTCTCCTACGAGCAGTACTTC	CASTSGGTLFSYEQYF
TRBV27	few	TRBJ2-1	TRBD1	TGTGCCAGCACCGACGGACAGGGCGATGAGCAGTTCTTC	CASTDGQGDEQFF
TRBV28	few	TRBJ2-3	TRBD1	TGTGCCAGCAGGAAGGGACAGATATACACAGATACGCAGTATTTT	CASRKGQIYTDTQYF
TRBV7-6	many	TRBJ1-1	TRBD1	TGTGCCAGCAGCTTAGGGGGACAGGGGACTAGCACTGAAGCTTTCTTT	CASSLGGQGTSTEAFF
TRBV23-1	once	TRBJ1-3	-	TGCGCCAGCAGTTTAGGGGACCCCTTTTTCTCTGGAAACACCATATATTTT	CASSLGDPFFSGNTIYF
TRBV27	-	TRBJ1-2	-	TGTGCCAGCAGTTCTTCTGACGATAACTATGGCTACACCTTC	CASSSSDDNYGYTF
TRBV6-1	-	TRBJ2-5	-	TGTGCCAGCAGTGCGCCGGGACGTGGGGAGACCCAGTACTTC	CASSAPGRGETQYF
TRBV20-1	-	TRBJ1-3	-	TGCAGTGCTAGAGTTTCCAGGGACGGTAGCTCTGGAAACACCATATATTTT	CSARVSRDGSSGNTIYF
TRBV4-1	few	TRBJ2-2	-	TGCGCCAGCAGCCCCCTTAAGGGGGGAACCGGGGAGCTGTTTTTT	CASSPLKGGTGELFF